This T cell receptor (beta chain) was sequenced in a study of T cells in Graves' hyperthyroidism and ophthalmopathy. Study-level points and caveats: Also found in blood were most expanded thyroid clonotypes above 0.001.

The CDR3 consists of 17 residues. Germline lookup yields CDR1 SGHAT and CDR2 FQNNGV. This clonotype was seen only once. Its matching antigen is unknown. A read error may produce the germline difference seen at one junction end. RNA transcripts gave rise to amplified TCR beta CDR3 regions. The HTBI primer set served for first-round RT-PCR of the TCR CDR3. One entry per CDR3 protein, called by TCRdb with MiXCR from the multiplex PCR reads. Of hundreds of thousands of distinct CDR3 sequences listed, roughly 13% are singletons. This clonotype originated in a woman between 40 and 50 years old with Graves' ophthalmopathy. V and J are TRBV11-2 and TRBJ2-5; the D gene is possibly TRBD1 (7 bases). Sequenced material: blood. The CDR3 coding sequence is TGTGCCAGCAGCCCCAGGCGGGACAGATCTTCCCGAGAGACCCGGTACTTC. Translated: CASSPRRDRSSRETRYF.